Listed here are 2 T cell receptor beta chains from one sample, sequenced in a study of technical replicates of blood from several donors. TCRdb's table, derived via immunoSEQ multiplex PCR, lists solely in-frame clones and lacks some. The table lists about 97,000 clones, about 95% of them singletons. The specimen was T cells isolated from PBMCs. The source of these receptors is a human donor in good health.

The chain uses TRBV4-3 and TRBJ2-2; TRBD2 is a possible D gene (6 bases). V dropped 0 bases and J dropped 4 bases, with 6 bases sitting between them. Germline CDR1 is LGHNA and CDR2 is YSLEER. This CDR3 contains 14 residues. CDR3 region: CASSQDGGTGELFF. In nucleotides, the CDR3 is TGCGCCAGCAGCCAAGACGGGGGCACCGGGGAGCTGTTTTTT.

The genes are TRBV19 and TRBJ2-3; D gene ambiguous. This CDR3 has 13 residues. Trimming cost V 4 bases and J 1 base, with 6 bases left between them. Per germline, CDR1 LNHDA and CDR2 SQIVND (reference sequence). The chain's CDR3 is CASSTRGTDTQYF. The CDR3 bases are TGTGCCAGTAGTACTCGCGGCACAGATACGCAGTATTTT. Based on the CDR3 plus reference TRBV19 and TRBJ2-3, the full variable domain is DGGITQSPKYLFRKEGQNVTLSCEQNLNHDAMYWYRQDPGQGLRLIYYSQIVNDFQKGDIAEGYSVSREKKESFPLTVTSAQKNPTAFYLCASSTRGTDTQYFGPGTRLTVL.